The rows below give T cell receptor beta chains drawn from one sample of a study of Tregs in tolerant kidney transplant recipients. Assay used: immunoSEQ multiplex PCR; TCRdb lists only in-frame clones, some missing. The table records 68,000 or so clones, roughly 89% of them present only once. The sequencing sample was made of CD4+ T cells from blood. The receptors originated from a human donor in good health. CDR3s include the opening cysteine and the closing phenylalanine or tryptophan. The order of the fields is J gene, clone size, CDR3 length, D gene, V gene, CDR3 DNA, CDR3 protein. A D gene is named only where the DNA matches it firmly. Size is stated for part of the rows, as once, few or many counts, or as a class when the clone is expanded.

TRBJ2-7	.	13	.	TRBV7-2	TGTGCCAGCAGCTTAGACCCCACAGCTGAGCAGTACTTC	CASSLDPTAEQYF
TRBJ1-2	.	16	.	TRBV18	TGTGCCAGCTCACTGCACCCGGGAGACTCTAACTATGGCTACACCTTC	CASSLHPGDSNYGYTF
TRBJ2-4	.	17	.	TRBV5-4	TGTGCCAGCAGCGCCGGGACGGTTCCGGACTGGGAAAACATTCAGTACTTC	CASSAGTVPDWENIQYF
TRBJ2-7	.	13	.	TRBV15	TGTGCCACCAGTAACGGAGAGGGTTGGGAGCAGTACTTC	CATSNGEGWEQYF
TRBJ2-2	.	16	.	TRBV7-2	TGTGCCAGCAGCAACCGAGCGGGGGACAGCACCGGGGAGCTGTTTTTT	CASSNRAGDSTGELFF
TRBJ1-1	.	12	TRBD1	TRBV19	TGTGCCAGTAGTACACAACAGGGGGCAGCTTTCTTT	CASSTQQGAAFF
TRBJ2-1	once	17	TRBD1	TRBV7-8	TGTGCCAGCAGCGTGCGATTTTGGGACAGGGAGCGGAATGAGCAGTTCTTC	CASSVRFWDRERNEQFF
TRBJ2-7	.	15	TRBD2	TRBV5-6	TGTGCCAGCAGCTTGGAGCCTAGCGGGGGCTACGAGCAGTACTTC	CASSLEPSGGYEQYF
TRBJ1-1	.	13	TRBD1	TRBV28	TGTGCCAGCAGTGAGACCGAGACAGGGGTAGGTTTCTTT	CASSETETGVGFF
TRBJ1-2	.	13	TRBD1	TRBV5-6	TGTGCCAGCAGCTCCCGGGACAGGGCCGGCTACACCTTC	CASSSRDRAGYTF
TRBJ1-1	.	17	TRBD1	TRBV19	TGTGCCAGTAACCCGACAGGGGGCCTCTTATGGAACACTGAAGCTTTCTTT	CASNPTGGLLWNTEAFF
TRBJ1-3	.	15	.	TRBV18	TGTGCCAGCTCTTCAGGTCGCAACTCTGGAAACACCATATATTTT	CASSSGRNSGNTIYF
TRBJ2-5	.	20	TRBD2	TRBV7-6	TGTGCCAGCAGCGCACGAATGGGACTAGCGGGGGGGCACTGGCAAGAGACCCAGTACTTC	CASSARMGLAGGHWQETQYF
TRBJ1-6	.	13	.	TRBV5-1	TGCGCCAGCAGCCAGGGCATTAATTCACCCCTCCACTTT	CASSQGINSPLHF
TRBJ2-5	.	13	.	TRBV9	TGTGCCAGCAGCCCCGGACAGAGGGAGACCCAGTACTTC	CASSPGQRETQYF
TRBJ1-6	once	13	.	TRBV6-5	TGTGCCAGCAGTTACCAAGGGCTGTCACCCCTCCACTTT	CASSYQGLSPLHF
TRBJ1-3	.	15	.	TRBV6-6	TGTGCCAGCAGTTACTCTTTCCAGGGCGCGGACACCATATATTTT	CASSYSFQGADTIYF
TRBJ1-5	.	16	.	TRBV19	TGTGCCAGTAGTATTGGCGGGGGCGCCGGGAGTCAGCCCCAGCATTTT	CASSIGGGAGSQPQHF
TRBJ1-1	.	13	.	TRBV12-2	TGTGCAAGTCGCTTATGGGGGAACACTGAAGCTTTCTTT	CASRLWGNTEAFF
TRBJ2-1	.	13	.	TRBV29-1	TGCAGCGTTCGGTACTCCATTGACAATGAGCAGTTCTTC	CSVRYSIDNEQFF
TRBJ2-5	once	18	TRBD2	TRBV5-1	TGCGCCAGCAGCCAAGGAAATCTAGCGGGAGGACGTCAAGAGACCCAGTACTTC	CASSQGNLAGGRQETQYF
TRBJ2-7	.	13	.	TRBV27	TGTGCCAGCAGTCGAGCAGGGTTCCGCGAGCAGTACTTC	CASSRAGFREQYF
TRBJ2-2	.	14	TRBD1	TRBV10-3	TGTGCCTCCCGGGTCGGCAGGGGGCTCGGGGAGCTGTTTTTT	CASRVGRGLGELFF
TRBJ1-2	.	12	TRBD1	TRBV25-1	TGTGCCAGCAGTGACCACAGGGGAGGCTACACCTTC	CASSDHRGGYTF
TRBJ2-5	.	15	TRBD2	TRBV6-6	TGTGCCAGCAGTACGGCCAGCGGGGTGTTGGAGACCCAGTACTTC	CASSTASGVLETQYF
TRBJ2-3	once	15	TRBD2	TRBV7-2	TGTGCCAGCAGCTTCGGAGCGGGGGGGCTCGATACGCAGTATTTT	CASSFGAGGLDTQYF